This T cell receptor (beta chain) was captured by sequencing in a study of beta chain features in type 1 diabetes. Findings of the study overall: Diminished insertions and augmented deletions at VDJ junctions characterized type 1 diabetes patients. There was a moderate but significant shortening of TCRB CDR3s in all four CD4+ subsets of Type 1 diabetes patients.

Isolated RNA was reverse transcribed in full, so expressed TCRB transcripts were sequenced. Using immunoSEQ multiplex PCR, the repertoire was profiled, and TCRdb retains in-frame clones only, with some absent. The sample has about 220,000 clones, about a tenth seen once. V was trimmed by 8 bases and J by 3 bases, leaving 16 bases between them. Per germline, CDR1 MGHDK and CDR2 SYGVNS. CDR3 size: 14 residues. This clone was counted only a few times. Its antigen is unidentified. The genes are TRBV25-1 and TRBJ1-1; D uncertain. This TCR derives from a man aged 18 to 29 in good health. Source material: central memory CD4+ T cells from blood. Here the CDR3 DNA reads TGTGCCAGCCGAAAGAGGTCGCGGGACACTGAAGCTTTCTTT. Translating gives CASRKRSRDTEAFF.